This is a list of T cell receptor beta chains from one sample in a study of brain T cells in children with intractable seizures. Generated by immunoSEQ multiplex PCR, the TCRdb table keeps only in-frame clones and is missing some. The repertoire holds fewer than 50,000 clones, with around nine tenths as singletons. The sequenced sample was peripheral blood, obtained at surgery. The receptors derive from a girl aged 2-10 years with tuberous sclerosis and intractable seizures. CDR3s include the opening cysteine and the closing phenylalanine or tryptophan. A D gene is named only where the DNA matches it firmly. Only some rows state a clone size, as once, few, many or a class for expanded clones.

clone_size j_call d_call v_call cdr3_aa cdr3_nt
once TRBJ2-1 TRBD2 TRBV12-5 CASGLVLERGGSNEQFF TGTGCTAGTGGTTTGGTACTAGAGCGGGGGGGCTCTAATGAGCAGTTCTTC
NA TRBJ1-6 NA TRBV10-3 CAISDTAGRSPLHF TGTGCCATCAGTGATACGGCAGGGCGGTCACCCCTCCACTTT
NA TRBJ1-3 NA TRBV5-1 CASSPSGNTIYF TGCGCCAGCAGCCCGTCTGGAAACACCATATATTTT
NA TRBJ1-1 TRBD1 TRBV19 CASSLQGPRLGTEAFF TGTGCCAGTAGCTTACAGGGGCCCCGGTTGGGCACTGAAGCTTTCTTT
NA TRBJ1-1 NA TRBV7-2 CASSQAGVTEAFF TGTGCCAGCAGTCAAGCGGGGGTGACTGAAGCTTTCTTT
NA TRBJ1-2 NA TRBV7-9 CASSPPPRGAIHGYTF TGTGCCAGCAGCCCCCCACCTCGGGGGGCGATCCATGGCTACACCTTC
once TRBJ1-2 NA TRBV7-2 CASSLEGGGGYTF TGTGCCAGCAGCTTAGAAGGGGGGGGTGGCTACACCTTC
NA TRBJ1-1 TRBD1 TRBV30 CAWSKQGDTEAFF TGTGCCTGGAGTAAACAGGGGGACACTGAAGCTTTCTTT
NA TRBJ1-1 NA TRBV6-6 CASSYSRARNTEAFF TGTGCCAGCAGTTACTCGCGCGCGAGGAACACTGAAGCTTTCTTT
NA TRBJ2-3 TRBD1 TRBV24-1 CATSDLGGTGPTDTQYF TGTGCCACCAGTGATTTGGGGGGGACAGGCCCCACAGATACGCAGTATTTT
NA TRBJ1-2 NA TRBV9 CASSAGLGRESGYTF TGTGCCAGCAGCGCAGGGCTGGGCAGGGAGAGTGGCTACACCTTC
NA TRBJ2-5 NA TRBV25-1 CASSELEGQSPQETQYF TGTGCCAGCAGTGAATTAGAAGGGCAGTCGCCTCAAGAGACCCAGTACTTC
NA TRBJ1-4 TRBD1 TRBV2 CASRRDSNEKLFF TGTGCCAGCAGGAGGGACAGTAATGAAAAACTGTTTTTT
once TRBJ2-7 NA TRBV5-1 CASSLGTTYEQYF TGCGCCAGCAGCTTGGGGACCACCTACGAGCAGTACTTC
NA TRBJ1-1 NA TRBV6-5 CASSYYFEGSGAFF TGTGCCAGCAGTTACTATTTTGAGGGGAGTGGAGCTTTCTTT
NA TRBJ1-5 TRBD1 TRBV30 CAWSRGTGGGQPQHF TGTGCCTGGAGTAGAGGGACAGGGGGAGGACAGCCCCAGCATTTT
NA TRBJ2-1 TRBD1 TRBV2 CASSDSGRGRGNEQFF TGTGCCAGCAGTGACAGTGGCAGGGGGCGAGGAAATGAGCAGTTCTTC
NA TRBJ2-1 TRBD2 TRBV11-2 CASSPTLAGAASSYNEQFF TGTGCCAGCAGCCCTACTCTAGCGGGGGCTGCCAGCTCCTACAATGAGCAGTTCTTC
NA TRBJ1-3 NA TRBV2 CASRDTGNTIYF TGTGCCAGCAGGGACACCGGAAACACCATATATTTT
NA TRBJ2-7 NA TRBV19 CASSTQGLSYEQYF TGTGCCAGTAGCACACAGGGACTCTCCTACGAGCAGTACTTC
once TRBJ2-2 NA TRBV25-1 CASKVSNTGELFF TGTGCCAGCAAGGTCTCCAATACCGGGGAGCTGTTTTTT
NA TRBJ1-2 TRBD1 TRBV3-1/TRBV3-2 CASSPDRAPGYTF TGTGCCAGCAGCCCTGACAGGGCCCCTGGCTACACCTTC
NA TRBJ2-5 NA TRBV14 CASSQGIWGGPGETQYF TGTGCCAGCAGCCAAGGGATCTGGGGGGGGCCCGGAGAGACCCAGTACTTC
NA TRBJ2-1 TRBD2 TRBV19 CASSIQSRRGSYNEQFF TGTGCCAGTAGTATACAGTCCCGGCGGGGGTCCTACAATGAGCAGTTCTTC
NA TRBJ2-7 TRBD2 TRBV4-2 CASSQGLVMGYEQYF TGTGCCAGCAGCCAGGGACTAGTTATGGGCTACGAGCAGTACTTC
NA TRBJ2-1 TRBD2 TRBV5-1 CASSGSGGVYNEQFF TGCGCCAGCAGTGGAAGCGGGGGGGTCTACAATGAGCAGTTCTTC
NA TRBJ1-6 NA TRBV30 CAWTSTGTPNSPLHF TGTGCCTGGACCAGTACCGGGACCCCAAATTCGCCCCTCCACTTT
once TRBJ2-5 NA TRBV6-1 CASSDRGAGETQYF TGTGCCAGCAGTGATAGAGGGGCGGGCGAGACCCAGTACTTC
once TRBJ2-5 NA TRBV5-1 CASSLARGPLQETQYF TGCGCCAGCAGCTTGGCGCGGGGGCCCCTTCAAGAGACCCAGTACTTC
NA TRBJ1-2 NA TRBV19 CASSMYEPEYGYTF TGTGCCAGTAGTATGTACGAACCGGAGTATGGCTACACCTTC
NA TRBJ2-2 NA TRBV5-1 CASSLNSGELFF TGCGCCAGCAGCTTGAACTCCGGGGAGCTGTTTTTT
NA TRBJ2-2 TRBD1 TRBV9 CASSAGGETGELFF TGTGCCAGCAGCGCAGGGGGCGAAACCGGGGAGCTGTTTTTT
NA TRBJ2-1 NA TRBV3-1/TRBV3-2 CASSSGPGVNEQFF TGTGCCAGCAGTTCGGGACCTGGGGTGAATGAGCAGTTCTTC
NA TRBJ1-4 NA TRBV29-1 CSAEQEKLFF TGCAGCGCCGAACAGGAAAAACTGTTTTTT
NA TRBJ1-6 NA TRBV2 CASSRPYNSPLHF TGTGCCAGCAGTCGCCCCTATAATTCACCCCTCCACTTT
NA TRBJ1-2 NA TRBV15 CATHEGYGYTF TGTGCCACCCACGAGGGATATGGCTACACCTTC
NA TRBJ2-5 TRBD2 TRBV24-1 CATIKAGNEGETQYF TGTGCCACCATAAAAGCGGGGAATGAGGGAGAGACCCAGTACTTC
once TRBJ2-7 TRBD1 TRBV9 CASSVGPRQGAGEQYF TGTGCCAGCAGCGTAGGTCCCCGGCAGGGGGCGGGAGAGCAGTACTTC
NA TRBJ2-5 TRBD2 TRBV7-2 CASSLFLRTSGGGETQYF TGTGCCAGCAGCTTATTCCTCCGGACTAGCGGGGGGGGAGAGACCCAGTACTTC
NA TRBJ1-4 NA TRBV13 CASSANRDLANEKLFF TGTGCCAGCAGCGCCAACAGGGATTTGGCTAATGAAAAACTGTTTTTT
NA TRBJ2-3 NA TRBV20-1 CSAKVGDTQYF TGCAGTGCTAAAGTTGGGGATACGCAGTATTTT
NA TRBJ2-7 TRBD1 TRBV19 CASSVRDRGPYEQYF TGTGCCAGTAGTGTTCGGGACAGGGGGCCCTACGAGCAGTACTTC
NA TRBJ1-1 TRBD1 TRBV30 CAWSGPRQGTEAFF TGTGCCTGGAGTGGACCCAGACAGGGCACTGAAGCTTTCTTT
NA TRBJ1-1 NA TRBV5-1 CASSGANMNTEAFF TGCGCCAGCTCGGGAGCCAACATGAACACTGAAGCTTTCTTT
NA TRBJ1-3 NA TRBV7-2 CASSLGGSGNTIYF TGTGCCAGCAGCTTAGGAGGGTCTGGAAACACCATATATTTT
NA TRBJ1-5 TRBD1 TRBV30 CAWSFGTGYPGSNQPQHF TGTGCCTGGAGTTTCGGGACAGGGTACCCGGGAAGCAATCAGCCCCAGCATTTT
NA TRBJ1-3 NA TRBV30 CAWSLRNTIYF TGTGCCTGGAGTTTACGAAACACCATATATTTT
NA TRBJ1-1 NA TRBV18 CASSPPLGAATEAFF TGTGCCAGCTCACCCCCATTAGGGGCTGCCACTGAAGCTTTCTTT
NA TRBJ2-2 NA TRBV24-1 CATSDTTANTGELFF TGTGCCACCAGTGATACGACGGCGAACACCGGGGAGCTGTTTTTT
NA TRBJ1-2 NA TRBV4-1 CASSQFSGVGGYTF TGCGCCAGCAGCCAATTCTCAGGGGTAGGAGGCTACACCTTC
NA TRBJ2-7 NA TRBV11-2 CASSFRSSYEQYF TGTGCCAGCAGCTTCCGGAGCTCCTACGAGCAGTACTTC
once TRBJ2-1 TRBD2 TRBV4-2 CASSQGSSGGPNEQFF TGTGCCAGCAGCCAAGGATCTAGCGGGGGGCCCAATGAGCAGTTCTTC
NA TRBJ1-4 TRBD1 TRBV7-8 CASSSQGTLNEKLFF TGTGCCAGCAGCTCACAGGGGACACTTAATGAAAAACTGTTTTTT
NA TRBJ1-2 NA TRBV4-1 CASSQQGKYYGYTF TGCGCCAGCAGCCAGCAGGGGAAATACTATGGCTACACCTTC
NA TRBJ2-2 NA TRBV11-3 CASSAGRLGELFF TGTGCCAGCAGCGCAGGACGGCTCGGGGAGCTGTTTTTT
NA TRBJ2-5 NA TRBV11-1 CASSFGRKGETQYF TGTGCCAGCAGCTTCGGGAGAAAGGGGGAGACCCAGTACTTC
NA TRBJ2-5 NA TRBV14 CASSQAVWEETQYF TGTGCCAGCAGCCAAGCCGTCTGGGAAGAGACCCAGTACTTC